The clone carrying this T cell receptor beta chain was recorded many times. Its antigen is undetermined. These data belong to a study of T cell clones after liver transplantation. Background on the study: A pre-transplant mixed lymphocyte reaction with TCRbeta sequencing defined graft-donor-reactive clones followed in post-transplant blood.

General study results and limits: Post-transplant time points were not standardized, so conclusions are preliminary.

The CDR3 sequence is 15 residues long. Germline loops: CDR1 MDHEN, CDR2 SYDVKM. Trimming cost V 5 bases and J 7 bases, with 18 bases left between them. Measured with immunoSEQ multiplex PCR; TCRdb has only the in-frame clones, and not every one. Among some 60,000 clones listed, less than 85% were seen once. The receptor's source is a human patient who received a liver transplant. The graft donor may have contributed some T cells. The sample here was CD4+ T cells from blood, taken at the approximately 15-month timepoint. The J gene is TRBJ1-5, the V gene TRBV28; TRBD1 might be the D (6 bases). CDR3 region: CASSTTGGGRQPQHF. CDR3 DNA: TGTGCCAGCAGTACCACCGGAGGGGGAAGGCAGCCCCAGCATTTT.